This TCR beta chain was identified in a study of CD8 T cells in Susac syndrome. The study used treatment-naive patients who had stable or active relapsing-remitting disease as multiple sclerosis controls. The CDR3 has 14 amino acids. Germline-derived CDR1 and CDR2 are SGHTA and FQGNSA. Trimming took 3 bases from V and 0 from J, leaving 8 bases between them. An amount of RNA that ranged from roughly 0.5 to 1 ug was reverse transcribed with random hexamers. The amplification used immunoSEQ multiplex PCR on TCR beta CDR3; it spanned 54 Vbeta and 13 Jbeta. Via MiXCR, TCRdb re-called the immunoSEQ multiplex PCR reads, giving one row per CDR3 protein. Here the sample spans about 300,000 distinct CDR3 sequences, about 88% being singletons.

The V and J genes are TRBV7-2 and TRBJ2-5; D not resolved. Material: CD8+ T cells from PBMCs. The source is a human donor with multiple sclerosis. CDR3 coding DNA: TGTGCCAGCAGCTTGCTAGGGAACCAAGAGACCCAGTACTTC. The encoded protein is CASSLLGNQETQYF.